This TCR beta chain originates from a study of blood T cell repertoires in COVID-19. Across the study: COVID-19 samples from acute and convalescent phases originated in the United States, Italy and Spain. The analysed material was cDNA or gDNA that came from T cells, B-cell-depleted T cells, or PBMCs.

In the study's own analysis: Nucleated cell number was recorded as an estimate derived from reference gene primer amplification. Clones were sequenced by immunoSEQ multiplex PCR, and TCRdb holds only the in-frame ones, with some missing. V and J calls and clone size come straight from that table; D and trimming were deduced from the DNA. The data hold approximately 110,000 clones, with approximately 84% observed a single time. This CDR3 region has 16 residues. Trimming shortened V by 2 bases and J by 8 bases, and 21 bases separated the two germline ends. Germline assignment: CDR1 SGHVS and CDR2 FNYEAQ.

The sample taken for sequencing was peripheral blood. This clonotype originated in a human donor in a cohort sampled during active COVID-19. The rearrangement uses TRBV7-6 and TRBJ1-1; perhaps TRBD1 as D (5 bases). Here the CDR3 DNA reads TGTGCCAGCAGCTTATTGTCTGGAGGGGCAGCGCCGGAAGCTTTCTTT. It is translated as CASSLLSGGAAPEAFF.